This T cell receptor (beta chain) was recorded in a study of T cells in Graves' hyperthyroidism and ophthalmopathy (dated by TCRdb to about 2019). In the study overall: Peripheral blood was sampled at the time of initial diagnosis, prior to any treatment. To identify TCR V-J signatures that set the groups apart, the researchers used a discovery cohort of about a hundred patients, made up of under 50 with Graves' ophthalmopathy and 57 with stable Graves' hyperthyroidism. An independent validation cohort of 18 to 20 hyperthyroidism patients and some 15 patients who later progressed to ophthalmopathy tested prospective prediction of ophthalmopathy. The 95 to 100 discovery patients were randomly divided into training and test sets at a 7:3 ratio. The study also compared thyroid tissue and blood T-cell repertoires from roughly six Graves' hyperthyroidism patients. After blood sampling, hyperthyroidism patients were treated with methimazole at a starting dose of 30 mg daily, and ophthalmopathy patients were treated with high-dose intravenous methylprednisolone. The paper describes TCR Vbeta CDR3 sequencing of fewer than 150 peripheral blood samples, made up of 43 ophthalmopathy patients, 70 to 75 hyperthyroidism patients and about 17 progressor patients.

The CDR3 spans 14 residues, from the cysteine through the phenylalanine. Of the read, only the CDR3 DNA is kept; its 42 bases are in frame from base 1. CDR1 and CDR2, per the germline V gene, are SNHLY and FYNNEI. The V end gives up 8 bases and the J end 5 bases, leaving 8 bases in the junction not matched to a gene. This clonotype has a count of ten or more. Its antigen specificity is not known. Base-call qualities are not available, and no considerably larger clone is one nucleotide away. Stable Graves' hyperthyroidism was defined as the absence of progression to ophthalmopathy over 18 months of follow-up. Hyperthyroidism patients were newly diagnosed, had a disease duration of under 2 months, and were aged 18 to 65 years. Any patient with an uncontrolled infection, another autoimmune disease, pregnancy or lactation was excluded. Clinical symptoms, serum thyroxine and TRAb, thyroid ultrasound, and orbital computed tomography formed the basis for the diagnoses. PBMCs were separated from roughly 9.3 ml of fresh peripheral blood using Ficoll-Paque density gradient centrifugation. Total RNA was extracted with Trizol reagent, and quality was checked on an Agilent 2100 Bioanalyzer.

The TCR beta CDR3 regions were amplified from the RNA transcripts. The first round of RT-PCR for the TCR CDR3 was performed with the HTBI primer set and the Qiagen OneStep RT-PCR kit. Libraries were constructed in a second round of multiplex PCR, after which size selection and purification were carried out. The libraries were sequenced on an Illumina HiSeq2000 using paired-end 100 bp reads. In the authors' own workflow: SOAPnuke was used to process the raw data, throwing out any read that contained adapters or uncalled bases, had a mean Phred below 15, or lacked an exact constant-primer or identifier match. High-quality paired reads were merged using COPE v1.2.5, and each unique nucleotide sequence was defined as a clonotype. Clonotypes were aligned to IMGT TRBV, TRBD and TRBJ reference segments using MiTCR v1.1. Only V-J combinations with frequency above 0.0001, covering approximately 99% of repertoires, were analysed. A TCS score was defined as the ratio of F50 (clonal expansion) to E x V (chaos), with BLOSUM62-based TCRdist applied between CDR3 peptides within each V-J. Welch's t-statistics and random forest reduced some 510 V-J features to roughly 13, which were used in a naive Bayes classifier (R e1071). TCRdb reprocessed the public reads (quality trimming at Q25 with fastp, clone calling with MiXCR) and kept in-frame beta chains. Rows are combined by CDR3 protein, so each entry shows the most common genes and DNA. These V and J calls derive from TCRdb rather than the authors' analysis. The sample yields more than 300,000 distinct CDR3 sequences; about 15% were counted once. The top ten constitute roughly 9.6% of the sample.

What the work shows at the level of the full study, not this receptor alone: Most expanded thyroid clonotypes (frequency above 0.001) were also detected in blood, a finding suggesting that blood repertoires may reflect thyroid immune responses. No statistical method was used to set the sample size in advance, and investigators knew the group allocation. During validation, the model predicted progression to ophthalmopathy a median of approximately six months ahead of onset, with around 65% sensitivity and about 72% specificity. A 13 V-J signature model separated ophthalmopathy from stable hyperthyroidism, with approximately 86% sensitivity and about 81% specificity in cross-validation and 80%/75% in testing.

The receptor chain draws on TRBV2 and TRBJ1-1; TRBD1 aligns with 10 central bases. The sequenced material came from blood. The receptor was derived from a woman aged 55-70 years with Graves' hyperthyroidism. The encoded CDR3 is CASAPTGGETEAFF. At the DNA level, the sequence is TGTGCCAGCGCCCCGACAGGGGGCGAGACTGAAGCTTTCTTT. Supplemented by the reference TRBV2 and TRBJ1-1 proteins around the CDR3, the complete variable domain is EPEVTQTPSHQVTQMGQEVILRCVPISNHLYFYWYRQILGQKVEFLVSFYNNEISEKSEIFDDQFSVERPDGSNFTLKIRSTKLEDSAMYFCASAPTGGETEAFFGQGTRLTVV.